The 19 T cell receptor beta chains in this list originate from one sample, sequenced in a study of shared clonotypes between healthy human individuals. Naive CD8 cells were CD45RO-negative, positively selected for CCR7, excluding terminally differentiated effector memory CD45RA+ cells. Clones were sequenced by immunoSEQ multiplex PCR, and TCRdb holds only the in-frame ones, with some missing. The sample has around 2,100,000 clones; over 85% are singletons. Material for sequencing was naive CD8+ T cells sorted from blood. All receptors come from a man younger than 35 in good health.

The rearrangement links TRBV7-3 to TRBJ2-1, with D possibly matching TRBD2 (6 bases). Germline V gene lookup returns CDR1 SGHTA and CDR2 FQGTGA. The CDR3 sequence is 14 residues long. Trimming removed 5 bases at V and 4 bases at J, with 12 bases between. The CDR3 DNA is TGTGCCAGCAGCGCGGGACGGAATTACAATGAGCAGTTCTTC. Translating gives CASSAGRNYNEQFF.

The rearrangement links TRBV2 to TRBJ2-7, with D maybe TRBD2 (6 bases). Germline assignment: CDR1 SNHLY and CDR2 FYNNEI. The V end was cut by 7 bases, the J end by 3 bases, with 19 bases between. The CDR3 totals 15 residues. CDR3 nucleotide sequence: TGTGCCAGCACCACCGGCGGGGTTCCGGACTACGAGCAGTACTTC. This sequence encodes CASTTGGVPDYEQYF.

CDR3 amino acids: CASSSGLAGELFF. CDR3 DNA: TGTGCCAGCAGCTCTGGACTAGCGGGGGAGCTGTTTTTT. The chain carries TRBV7-9 and TRBJ2-2; the match to TRBD2 covers 9 bases. Per the germline V gene, CDR1 is SEHNR and CDR2 is FQNEAQ (reference sequence). There are 13 residues in the CDR3. V gave up 4 bases and J gave up 8 bases; unmatched junction bases: 2.

The chain is built from TRBV7-9 and TRBJ1-3, with TRBD1 as a possible D gene (5 bases). CDR1 and CDR2 from the germline V gene are SEHNR and FQNEAQ (reference sequence). The V and J ends lost 6 bases and 4 bases respectively, with 22 bases between them. There are 17 residues in the CDR3. The CDR3 loop reads CASRRKGTPGHGNTIYF. CDR3 DNA sequence: TGTGCCAGCAGGAGGAAGGGGACCCCGGGTCACGGAAACACCATATATTTT.

V and J are TRBV5-6 and TRBJ2-7; D is possibly TRBD2 (7 bases). Trimming shortened V by 3 bases and J by 4 bases, and 14 bases separated the two germline ends. This CDR3 comprises 14 residues. Germline V lookup: CDR1 SGHDT, CDR2 YYEEEE. CDR3 DNA: TGTGCCAGCAGCTGGGCGGGGGCTTCATACGAGCAGTACTTC. It encodes CASSWAGASYEQYF.

Concerning this clone itself: Compared with germline, one end of the junction differs, possibly owing to a read error. The rearrangement links TRBV6-6 to TRBJ1-6; the D is unclear. Germline lookup yields CDR1 MNHNY and CDR2 SVGAGI (reference sequence). The CDR3 contains 14 residues. The CDR3 reads CASTYRSHNSPLHF. In DNA form, the CDR3 reads TGTGCCAGCACTTACCGGAGCCATAATTCACCCCTCCACTTT.

The chain employs TRBV4-3 and TRBJ2-3; weak D call: TRBD2 (5 bases). V was clipped by 0 bases and J by 5 bases, with 15 bases between them. Germline V gene lookup returns CDR1 LGHNA and CDR2 YSLEER. This CDR3 is 16 amino acids long. In nucleotides, the CDR3 is TGCGCCAGCAGCCAAGATCTTATTACTAGTTTAGATACGCAGTATTTT. This translates into CASSQDLITSLDTQYF.

CDR3 protein: CASSLAGGFEQFF. For the CDR3, the DNA is TGCGCCAGCAGCTTGGCCGGGGGGTTTGAGCAGTTCTTC. The chain carries TRBV5-1 and TRBJ2-1, with TRBD2 identical over 7 bases. The CDR3 is 13 amino acids. Germline CDR1 reads SGHRS; CDR2 reads YFSETQ. V gave up 0 bases and J gave up 9 bases; unmatched junction bases: 3.

The rearrangement joins TRBV4-3 to TRBJ1-2; unclear D gene. Germline V gene sequence: CDR1 LGHNA, CDR2 YSLEER. The CDR3 length is 14 residues. The ends were cut back, 1 base at V and 4 bases at J, with 10 bases in the middle. CDR3 nucleotide sequence: TGCGCCAGCAGCCAAGTGGGAGCAAGCTATGGCTACACCTTC. Amino acids: CASSQVGASYGYTF.

This clone was observed a few times. V is TRBV6-5 and J is TRBJ1-1; D is ambiguous. The germline V gene encodes CDR1 MNHEY and CDR2 SVGAGI. V lost 2 bases, J lost 5 bases, and 6 bases lay in between. This CDR3 spans 12 amino acids. For the CDR3, the DNA is TGTGCCAGCAGTTACCCCGTTACTGAAGCTTTCTTT. It encodes CASSYPVTEAFF.

The CDR3 spells CASNRGFSTGELFF. The CDR3 DNA is TGTGCCAGCAATAGGGGGTTTAGCACCGGGGAGCTGTTTTTT. The V call is TRBV7-2, the J call TRBJ2-2; possible D gene TRBD1, 6 bases. V lost 7 bases and J lost 4, with 13 bases in between. This CDR3 spans 14 amino acids. CDR1 is SGHTA and CDR2 is FQGNSA in the germline V gene.

This clone was seen only once. This chain links TRBV2 with TRBJ2-7; D gene uncertain. Germline lookup yields CDR1 SNHLY and CDR2 FYNNEI. The ends were cut back, 0 bases at V and 6 bases at J, with 6 bases in the middle. The length of the CDR3 is 12 residues. The CDR3 nucleotides are TGTGCCAGCAGTGAAGCCCGTTTCGAGCAGTACTTC. Translating gives CASSEARFEQYF.

The chain links TRBV10-1 to TRBJ2-7; 8 bases are shared with TRBD1. The CDR3 runs 16 residues. The trim removed 5 bases at V and 4 bases at J, leaving 13 bases unmatched. Germline V gene sequence: CDR1 WNHNN, CDR2 SYGVQD (reference sequence). CDR3 residues: CASSPSPGQVIYEQYF. For the CDR3, the DNA is TGCGCCAGCAGTCCTTCCCCGGGACAGGTAATTTACGAGCAGTACTTC.

The genes are TRBV10-1 and TRBJ2-1; D uncertain. The CDR3 is 16 amino acids. V was clipped by 0 bases and J by 4 bases, with 13 bases between them. Looked up from germline, CDR1 is WNHNN and CDR2 is SYGVQD (reference sequence). CDR3 nucleotides: TGCGCCAGCAGTGAGTCGACAATTCCCCCTTACAATGAGCAGTTCTTC. This gives the protein CASSESTIPPYNEQFF.

The chain employs TRBV27 and TRBJ2-7; 7 bases fit TRBD2. The V gene's germline CDR1 is MNHEY and CDR2 SMNVEV (reference sequence). CDR3 length equals 17 residues. V was clipped by 3 bases and J by 3 bases; unmatched bases: 14. CDR3 DNA: TGTGCCAGCAGTTTTGGGGCCTCCGGGACTAAAGGCTACGAGCAGTACTTC. Translating gives CASSFGASGTKGYEQYF.

Regarding this clone: Within the sample, other DNA sequences also encode this same CDR3. The V gene is TRBV28, the J gene TRBJ2-7; D is uncertain. The CDR3 length is 13 residues. Germline V gene sequence: CDR1 MDHEN, CDR2 SYDVKM. Between the trimmed V and J ends, which lost 3 bases and 0 bases, there was a span of 6 bases. This CDR3 is CASSLGGSYEQYF. The CDR3 nucleotides read TGTGCCAGCAGTTTGGGCGGCTCCTACGAGCAGTACTTC.

The rearrangement uses TRBV5-1 and TRBJ2-7; tentatively, D is TRBD1 (7 bases). The CDR3 contains 15 residues. Deletions cut 4 bases from V and 7 bases from J, with 21 bases between. CDR1 and CDR2 (germline): SGHRS, YFSETQ. CDR3 sequence: CASSGGTAPDGEQYF. The CDR3 region has the DNA TGCGCCAGCAGCGGGGGGACAGCCCCCGATGGGGAGCAGTACTTC.

The rearrangement uses TRBV5-6 and TRBJ1-4, with 7 positions matching TRBD1. Germline values: CDR1 SGHDT, CDR2 YYEEEE. The CDR3 consists of 15 residues. Trimming cost V 4 bases and J 5 bases; bases outside gene matches: 8. The CDR3 loop reads CASSGTGQPNEKLFF. The CDR3 coding sequence is TGTGCCAGCAGCGGAACGGGACAGCCGAATGAAAAACTGTTTTTT.

V usage is TRBV9 and J usage is TRBJ1-3, with D tentatively TRBD1 (5 bases). There are 16 residues in the CDR3. Germline-derived CDR1 and CDR2 are SGDLS and YYNGEE. V shed 3 bases and J shed 0 bases, with 13 bases lying between them. CDR3 amino acids: CASSAWGEVSGNTIYF. The CDR3 coding sequence is TGTGCCAGCAGCGCCTGGGGGGAAGTCTCTGGAAACACCATATATTTT.